The 9 T cell receptor beta chains below come from one sample, sequenced in a study of blood T cells in healthy people across ages. Alongside a J-beta primer mix, a sample-barcoded 5' primer served in a second PCR lasting roughly 7 to 11 cycles. From the 5' RACE reads, TCRdb called clonotypes with MiXCR, one entry per CDR3 protein. This sample yields 800,000 to 950,000 distinct CDR3 sequences, of which 29% are seen a single time; roughly 10% belongs to the top ten. These records were also assigned to another study, of T cells of mothers and their children.

The source material was blood. The source is a woman aged 40 to 49 in good health.

V is TRBV4-1 and J is TRBJ2-3; D unclear. The V and J ends lost 1 base and 1 base respectively, with 6 bases between them. Germline CDR1 and CDR2: MGHRA and YSYEKL. CDR3 length: 14 residues. The CDR3 sequence is CASSQALRTDTQYF. CDR3 nucleotides: TGCGCCAGCAGCCAAGCATTGCGCACAGATACGCAGTATTTT.

This clonotype was observed a single time. This chain connects TRBV6-2 or TRBV6-3 to TRBJ1-1; the match to TRBD1 covers 8 bases. The length of the CDR3 is 11 residues. Unmatched junction bases numbered 0, after V lost 8 bases and J lost 4 bases. Germline CDR1 is MNHEY and CDR2 is SVGEGT. The CDR3 region is CASGQGTEAFF. As DNA, the CDR3 is TGTGCCAGCGGACAGGGCACTGAAGCTTTCTTT.

J is TRBJ2-2 and V is TRBV5-6; no reliable D call. Germline CDR1 and CDR2: SGHDT and YYEEEE. Trimming removed 4 bases from V and 3 bases from J, with 13 bases in between. The CDR3 sequence is 15 residues long. CDR3: CASSPSHMYTGELFF. CDR3 bases: TGTGCCAGCAGCCCGTCTCACATGTACACCGGGGAGCTGTTTTTT.

This clonotype appeared a few times. V and J are TRBV3-1 and TRBJ1-6; TRBD1 aligns across 8 bases. Trimming took 1 base from V and 14 from J; bases not matched to a gene: 13. Germline V gene lookup returns CDR1 LGHDT and CDR2 YNNKEL (reference sequence). The CDR3 contains 16 residues. The CDR3 coding sequence is TGTGCCAGCAGCCAAGGGACAGGGCTAGCAGGAGCTTCCCTCCACTTT. Translated, it gives CASSQGTGLAGASLHF.

At least ten counts were recorded for this clonotype. The rearrangement joins TRBV5-1 to TRBJ2-7, with a tentative D call TRBD1 (6 bases). CDR3 length equals 12 residues. Trimming took 3 bases from V and 6 from J, leaving 10 bases between them. The germline gives CDR1 SGHRS, CDR2 YFSETQ. CDR3: CASSSQGLEQYF. The CDR3 nucleotides are TGCGCCAGCAGCTCACAGGGCCTCGAGCAGTACTTC.

The V and J genes are TRBV28 and TRBJ1-2; 9 bases fit TRBD1. This CDR3 is built from 16 residues. V lost 5 bases, J lost 8 bases, and 15 bases stayed unmatched. Per germline, CDR1 MDHEN and CDR2 SYDVKM. CDR3 amino acids: CASSPFSRQGDKGYTF. CDR3 nucleotide sequence: TGTGCCAGCAGTCCCTTTTCCAGACAGGGGGATAAAGGCTACACCTTC.

V and J are TRBV30 and TRBJ2-5; D could derive from TRBD1 or TRBD2 (6 bases each). The CDR3 runs to 13 residues. Germline V gives CDR1 GTSNPN, CDR2 SVGIG (reference sequence). The CDR3 loop reads CALEGEAQETQYF. CDR3 sequence (DNA): TGTGCTCTGGAGGGGGAAGCTCAAGAGACCCAGTACTTC.

This sequence joins TRBV7-8 and TRBJ2-7, with D perhaps TRBD2 (7 bases). Between the trimmed V and J ends, which lost 5 bases and 10 bases, there was a span of 24 bases. Germline V lookup: CDR1 SGHVS, CDR2 FQNEAQ. The CDR3 is 15 amino acids. CDR3 sequence reads: CASSPSAGGREAQYF. The CDR3 nucleotides read TGTGCCAGCAGCCCCTCGGCCGGGGGCCGGGAGGCCCAGTACTTC.

This chain joins TRBV5-6 and TRBJ2-7; no clear D gene. V dropped 2 bases and J dropped 0 bases, with 15 bases sitting between them. From germline, CDR1 is SGHDT and CDR2 YYEEEE. The CDR3 extends over 16 amino acids. This chain's CDR3 is CASSLAPTRSSYEQYF. The CDR3, as DNA: TGTGCCAGCAGCTTAGCACCGACACGAAGCTCCTACGAGCAGTACTTC.